The 19 T cell receptor beta chains presented below share a single source sample, sequenced in a study of T-cell reconstitution after alpha-beta-depleted transplantation in children. This sample's TCRbeta library carried unique molecular identifier barcodes. MiXCR was run by TCRdb on the PCR reads, yielding one entry per CDR3 protein. The table lists about 980,000 distinct CDR3 sequences, less than 30% of them singletons. Source: PBMCs, mostly from graft donor cells, taken 360 days after TCRalphabeta/CD19-depleted stem cell transplant. The source of these receptors is a boy younger than two who had a stem cell transplant for SCID, so the T cells may come from the graft donor.

The gene calls are TRBV3-1 and TRBJ1-5; TRBD1 is a possible D gene (5 bases). The CDR3 contains 14 residues. Germline V gives CDR1 LGHDT, CDR2 YNNKEL (reference sequence). Trimming left V 5 bases short and J 7 bases short, with 15 bases between. This chain's CDR3 is CASSSGPLGQPQHF. DNA for the CDR3: TGTGCCAGCAGCTCGGGACCGCTAGGACAGCCCCAGCATTTT. Together with reference TRBV3-1 and TRBJ1-5, the CDR3 gives the full variable domain: DTAVSQTPKYLVTQMGNDKSIKCEQNLGHDTMYWYKQDSKKFLKIMFSYNNKELIINETVPNRFSPKSPDKAHLNLHINSLELGDSAVYFCASSSGPLGQPQHFGDGTRLSIL.

In DNA, the CDR3 is TGCGCCAGCAGCCTTAGGGCGGGGGAACCCACAGATACGCAGTATTTT. It specifies CASSLRAGEPTDTQYF. This chain links TRBV4-1 with TRBJ2-3, with TRBD2 identical over 7 bases. The CDR3 spans 16 residues. From germline, CDR1 is MGHRA and CDR2 YSYEKL. The V segment lost 4 bases and the J segment 2 bases; nucleotides outside the gene matches: 9.

The gene calls are TRBV7-2 and TRBJ2-5; a possible D gene is TRBD2 (6 bases). The V end lost 5 bases, the J end lost 4 bases, and 14 bases lay between the germline ends. CDR3 length: 14 amino acids. The V gene's germline CDR1 is SGHTA and CDR2 FQGNSA. CDR3 amino acids: CASSPGTLAETQYF. CDR3 nucleotide sequence: TGTGCCAGCAGCCCCGGGACTTTGGCAGAGACCCAGTACTTC.

This clonotype has only a few counts. The chain recombines TRBV9 with TRBJ2-7, with D unresolved. The CDR3 extends over 14 amino acids. Trimming stripped 3 bases from V and 0 bases from J, with 10 bases between. Germline CDR1 and CDR2: SGDLS and YYNGEE. The CDR3, as DNA: TGTGCCAGCAGCGCCCACGGCATCTCCTACGAGCAGTACTTC. Amino acid sequence: CASSAHGISYEQYF.

This chain uses TRBV6-5 with TRBJ1-2; a possible D gene is TRBD1 (6 bases). This CDR3 is 15 amino acids long. Trimming cost V 6 bases and J 8 bases, with 22 bases left between them. The germline V gene encodes CDR1 MNHEY and CDR2 SVGAGI. The CDR3 here is CASSLRGQGRGGYTF. CDR3 DNA: TGTGCCAGCAGCTTACGGGGGCAGGGGAGAGGAGGCTACACCTTC.

V is TRBV11-1 and J is TRBJ2-3; a possible D gene is TRBD2 (6 bases). CDR1 is SGHAT and CDR2 is FQDESV in the germline V gene (reference sequence). Trimming removed 1 base from V and 0 bases from J, with 17 bases in between. This CDR3 contains 18 residues. The CDR3 nucleotides are TGTGCCAGCAGCTTAGTTGTGTCTCCGGGGACTAGCACAGATACGCAGTATTTT. Its protein is CASSLVVSPGTSTDTQYF.

This clonotype has just a few counts. The DNA for the CDR3 is TGTGCCAGCAGCCGCGCCGGGACAGGGCAAGAGACCCAGTACTTC. It translates to CASSRAGTGQETQYF. J is TRBJ2-5 and V is TRBV7-2; 9 nucleotides align to TRBD1. CDR1 SGHTA and CDR2 FQGNSA come from the germline V gene. V lost 5 bases and J lost 2; bases outside the gene matches: 6. The CDR3 totals 15 residues.

The CDR3 protein is CSARSGTGGQPQHF. In DNA, the CDR3 is TGCAGTGCCCGAAGTGGGACAGGGGGTCAGCCCCAGCATTTT. This chain uses TRBV20-1 with TRBJ1-5; 11 bases map to TRBD1. CDR3 length: 14 residues. CDR1 DFQATT and CDR2 SNEGSKA come from the germline V gene (reference sequence). V dropped 6 bases and J dropped 6; count of bases not matched to a gene: 7.

This clonotype was counted many times. The chain has TRBV12-3 or TRBV12-4 and TRBJ2-2, with D possibly being TRBD1 (6 bases). Trimming took off 3 bases at V and 1 base at J, with 12 bases between the two ends. The CDR3 runs to 16 residues. In nucleotides, the CDR3 is TGTGCCAGCAGTTTCCCGATGACAGGGAACACCGGGGAGCTGTTTTTT. This translates into CASSFPMTGNTGELFF.

This chain links TRBV7-9 with TRBJ2-1; D uncertain. Germline CDR1 is SEHNR and CDR2 is FQNEAQ (reference sequence). This CDR3 comprises 11 residues. The V end lost 5 bases, the J end lost 10 bases, and 9 bases lay between the germline ends. CDR3 region: CASSPSLEQFF. In DNA, the CDR3 is TGTGCCAGCAGCCCCTCCCTGGAGCAGTTCTTC.

The rearrangement joins TRBV13 to TRBJ2-1, with D possibly called TRBD1 or TRBD2 (6 bases each). The CDR3 totals 16 residues. Trimming cost V 4 bases and J 4 bases, with 17 bases left between them. Per the germline V gene, CDR1 is PRHDT and CDR2 is FYEKMQ (reference sequence). CDR3 sequence (DNA): TGTGCCAGCAGCTCGAGGGGTGGGGGGCCGTACAATGAGCAGTTCTTC. Its protein product is CASSSRGGGPYNEQFF. The full variable domain, completed using reference TRBV13 and TRBJ2-1, is AAGVIQSPRHLIKEKRETATLKCYPIPRHDTVYWYQQGPGQDPQFLISFYEKMQSDKGSIPDRFSAQQFSDYHSELNMSSLELGDSALYFCASSSRGGGPYNEQFFGPGTRLTVL.

This clonotype was recorded a few times. The chain carries TRBV7-2 and TRBJ2-1; TRBD2 aligns across 11 bases. Germline V gene data show CDR1 as SGHTA and CDR2 as FQGNSA. There are 15 residues in the CDR3. Trimming removed 4 bases from V and 6 bases from J; junction bases left unmatched: 5. The CDR3, as DNA: TGTGCCAGCAGCTCGCTAGCGGGGGGCTCCAATGAGCAGTTCTTC. The encoded protein is CASSSLAGGSNEQFF.

This clonotype has more than one count but fewer than ten. The gene calls are TRBV5-1 and TRBJ1-1; TRBD1 aligns across 9 bases. V lost 4 bases to trimming and J lost 0 bases; unmatched junction nucleotides: 7. The CDR3 loop spans 16 amino acids. Germline CDR1 is SGHRS and CDR2 is YFSETQ. In DNA form, the CDR3 reads TGCGCCAGCAGCCCCCGGGACAGGGAATTGAACACTGAAGCTTTCTTT. Its protein product is CASSPRDRELNTEAFF.

This clonotype was detected a few times. The chain joins TRBV12-3 or TRBV12-4 to TRBJ2-1; tentatively, D is TRBD2 (6 bases). There are 16 residues in the CDR3. V was clipped by 3 bases and J by 4 bases, with 16 bases between them. The CDR3 DNA is TGTGCCAGCAGTTTGACGGCCAGGAGGGTGTACAATGAGCAGTTCTTC. Protein: CASSLTARRVYNEQFF.

The chain combines TRBV7-8 with TRBJ2-7; D uncertain. CDR1 SGHVS and CDR2 FQNEAQ come from the germline V gene. The CDR3 is 16 residues long. Trimming took off 5 bases at V and 4 bases at J, with 21 bases between the two ends. Here the CDR3 DNA reads TGTGCCAGCAGCCCCCGGCCCTACGCCCTTGGGTACGAGCAGTACTTC. It codes for CASSPRPYALGYEQYF. Supplemented by reference TRBV7-8 and TRBJ2-7, the full variable domain reads GAGVSQSPRYKVAKRGQDVALRCDPISGHVSLFWYQQALGQGPEFLTYFQNEAQLDKSGLPSDRFFAERPEGSVSTLKIQRTQQEDSAVYLCASSPRPYALGYEQYFGPGTRLTVT.

The chain uses TRBV30 and TRBJ2-1, with 10 bases lining up with TRBD1. Looked up from germline, CDR1 is GTSNPN and CDR2 is SVGIG (reference sequence). Unmatched junction bases numbered 12, after V lost 7 bases and J lost 3 bases. The CDR3 has 16 amino acids. The CDR3 nucleotides are TGTGCCTCGCGGGGGACAGGGGTCTTCCTCTACAATGAGCAGTTCTTC. It specifies CASRGTGVFLYNEQFF.

The chain has TRBV7-9 and TRBJ2-5, with D possibly being TRBD2 (5 bases). The CDR3 extends over 17 amino acids. Germline CDR1 reads SEHNR; CDR2 reads FQNEAQ (reference sequence). Trimming took off 1 base at V and 5 bases at J, with 20 bases between the two ends. Written as DNA, the CDR3 is TGTGCCAGCAGCTTAGAATTCTCTTCTTCTAGCTTGGAGACCCAGTACTTC. It yields the protein CASSLEFSSSSLETQYF.

This chain links TRBV6-1 with TRBJ2-1; 7 bases agree with TRBD1. CDR3 length: 16 amino acids. V lost 7 bases, J lost 0 bases, and 9 bases stayed unmatched. The germline CDR1 and CDR2 sequences are MNHNS and SASEGT. CDR3 protein: CASTHAPGGSYNEQFF. For the CDR3, the DNA is TGTGCCAGCACCCATGCCCCAGGGGGCTCCTACAATGAGCAGTTCTTC.

Many counts were recorded for this clonotype. The V call is TRBV29-1, the J call TRBJ2-3, with 14 bases that match TRBD2. CDR3 length: 13 amino acids. The junction had 2 bases not matched to a gene; V was cut back by 7 bases and J by 5 bases. From germline, CDR1 is SQVTM and CDR2 ANQGSEA. CDR3 sequence reads: CSAGLAGGDTQYF. Here the CDR3 DNA reads TGCAGCGCCGGACTAGCGGGGGGAGATACGCAGTATTTT.